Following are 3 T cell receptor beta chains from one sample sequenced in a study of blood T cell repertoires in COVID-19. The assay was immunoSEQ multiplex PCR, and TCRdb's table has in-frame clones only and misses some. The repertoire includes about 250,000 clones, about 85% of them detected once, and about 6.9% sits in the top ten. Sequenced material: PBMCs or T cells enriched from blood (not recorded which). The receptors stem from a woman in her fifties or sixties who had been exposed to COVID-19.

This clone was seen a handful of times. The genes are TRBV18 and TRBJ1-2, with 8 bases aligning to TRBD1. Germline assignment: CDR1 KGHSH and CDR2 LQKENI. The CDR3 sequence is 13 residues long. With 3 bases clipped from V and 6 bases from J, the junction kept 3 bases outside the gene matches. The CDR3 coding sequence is TGTGCCAGCTCACCTGGACAGGGAGATGGCTACACCTTC. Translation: CASSPGQGDGYTF.

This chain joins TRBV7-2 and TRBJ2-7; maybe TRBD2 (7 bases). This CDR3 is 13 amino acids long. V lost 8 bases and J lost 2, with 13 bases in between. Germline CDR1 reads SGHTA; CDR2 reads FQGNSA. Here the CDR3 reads CASGGGGPYEQYF. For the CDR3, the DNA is TGTGCCAGCGGTGGCGGGGGCCCCTACGAGCAGTACTTC.

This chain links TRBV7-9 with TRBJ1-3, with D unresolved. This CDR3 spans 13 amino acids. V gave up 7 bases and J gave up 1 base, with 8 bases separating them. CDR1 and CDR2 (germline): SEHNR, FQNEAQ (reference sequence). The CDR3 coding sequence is TGTGCCAGCAATCCTTCTTCTGGAAACACCATATATTTT. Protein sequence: CASNPSSGNTIYF.